One and the same sample provided the 15 T cell receptor beta chains below, sequenced in a study of cytomegalovirus exposure and HLA in healthy donors. 13 Jbeta primers and 60 Vbeta primers were used for the PCR. The table came from immunoSEQ multiplex PCR; TCRdb's copy has only in-frame clones and leaves some out. The table includes 190,000 or so clones, over 80% detected once. The source material was PBMCs. These receptors came from a man in his forties or fifties in good health and CMV-seronegative.

The chain's CDR3 is CASSDPGVGTQYF. CDR3 nucleotides: TGTGCCAGCAGTGATCCCGGGGTGGGTACGCAGTATTTT. V gene TRBV2 combines with J gene TRBJ2-3; maybe TRBD2 (5 bases). Germline values: CDR1 SNHLY, CDR2 FYNNEI. CDR3 length equals 13 residues. V was shortened by 3 bases and J by 8 bases, with 12 bases between the two germline ends. The full variable domain, rest sourced from reference TRBV2 and TRBJ2-3, is EPEVTQTPSHQVTQMGQEVILRCVPISNHLYFYWYRQILGQKVEFLVSFYNNEISEKSEIFDDQFSVERPDGSNFTLKIRSTKLEDSAMYFCASSDPGVGTQYFGPGTRLTVL.

This chain uses TRBV5-1 with TRBJ2-3; tentative D call: TRBD2 (5 bases). This CDR3 region has 15 residues. Germline V gene sequence: CDR1 SGHRS, CDR2 YFSETQ. The V and J ends lost 0 bases and 2 bases respectively, with 10 bases between them. Here the CDR3 DNA reads TGCGCCAGCAGCTTGGTAGCTAGCCACACAGATACGCAGTATTTT. Its translation: CASSLVASHTDTQYF. Full variable domain (outside the CDR3, taken from reference TRBV5-1 and TRBJ2-3): KAGVTQTPRYLIKTRGQQVTLSCSPISGHRSVSWYQQTPGQGLQFLFEYFSETQRNKGNFPGRFSGRQFSNSRSEMNVSTLELGDSALYLCASSLVASHTDTQYFGPGTRLTVL.

The genes are TRBV10-3 and TRBJ1-6, with 11 bases that match TRBD1. The germline CDR1 and CDR2 sequences are ENHRY and SYGVKD. There are 16 residues in the CDR3. The trim removed 3 bases at V and 10 bases at J, leaving 8 bases unmatched. This CDR3 is CAISEGTGGTLSPLHF. CDR3 DNA sequence: TGTGCCATCAGTGAAGGGACAGGGGGTACCTTGTCACCCCTCCACTTT.

In its sample, this clone was seen a few times. The CDR3 DNA sequence: TGCGCCAGCAGCCAAGTAGCGGGACAGAACTACGAGCAGTACTTC. As protein: CASSQVAGQNYEQYF. The rearrangement joins TRBV4-3 to TRBJ2-7; TRBD2 is a possible D gene (8 bases). The CDR3 spans 15 residues. Looked up from germline, CDR1 is LGHNA and CDR2 is YSLEER. The V end was cut by 1 base, the J end by 3 bases, with 13 bases between.

The chain uses TRBV7-2 and TRBJ2-3, with TRBD2 matching 11 bases. The junction had 4 bases not matched to a gene; V was cut back by 1 base and J by 4 bases. The CDR3 spans 16 residues. Germline CDR1 SGHTA, CDR2 FQGNSA. The CDR3 here is CASSLVSSGRPDTQYF. In nucleotides, the CDR3 is TGTGCCAGCAGCTTAGTATCTAGCGGGAGGCCAGATACGCAGTATTTT.

About this clone: Germline and junction disagree at one end, which may indicate a read error. The chain uses TRBV7-9 and TRBJ2-1; perhaps TRBD2 as D (5 bases). This CDR3 is built from 12 residues. Germline CDR1 and CDR2: SEHNR and FQNEAQ (reference sequence). The CDR3 DNA is TGTTCCAGCAGCTCATTAGCGTACGAGCAGTTCTTC. It codes for CSSSSLAYEQFF.

The chain couples TRBV2 to TRBJ2-7, with no clear D. The CDR3 length is 14 residues. V gave up 5 bases and J gave up 7 bases, with 18 bases separating them. CDR1 is SNHLY and CDR2 is FYNNEI in the germline V gene. CDR3 sequence: CASSPRGGVWEQYF. CDR3 bases: TGTGCCAGCAGTCCCCGCGGCGGCGTATGGGAGCAGTACTTC.

The gene calls are TRBV7-2 and TRBJ1-4; 9 bases are shared with TRBD1. The CDR3 sequence is 14 residues long. Trimming took 5 bases from V and 8 from J; bases not matched to a gene: 6. The V gene's germline CDR1 is SGHTA and CDR2 FQGNSA. The CDR3, as DNA: TGTGCCAGCAGCCCGGACAGGGGCGCAGAAAAACTGTTTTTT. This translates into CASSPDRGAEKLFF.

There are a few counts of this clone. This chain links TRBV10-1 with TRBJ1-1, with 9 bases lining up with TRBD1. With 9 bases clipped from V and 3 bases from J, the junction kept 5 bases outside the gene matches. CDR3 length: 13 residues. The germline V gene encodes CDR1 WNHNN and CDR2 SYGVQD (reference sequence). CDR3 protein: CARQGARDTEAFF. In DNA form, the CDR3 reads TGCGCCAGACAGGGGGCGCGTGACACTGAAGCTTTCTTT.

This sequence joins TRBV5-1 and TRBJ1-1; D not resolved. Germline values: CDR1 SGHRS, CDR2 YFSETQ. This CDR3 spans 14 amino acids. Trimming left V 0 bases short and J 5 bases short, with 11 bases between. The CDR3 loop reads CASSLDGERTEAFF. DNA of the CDR3: TGCGCCAGCAGCTTGGACGGGGAAAGGACTGAAGCTTTCTTT.

The chain couples TRBV7-9 to TRBJ1-1, with D possibly being TRBD1 (6 bases). CDR1 is SEHNR and CDR2 is FQNEAQ in the germline V gene (reference sequence). Trimming removed 4 bases from V and 5 bases from J, with 14 bases in between. This CDR3 has 14 amino acids. This chain's CDR3 is CASSSQGMGTEAFF. CDR3 DNA sequence: TGTGCCAGCAGCTCGCAGGGGATGGGAACTGAAGCTTTCTTT. The variable domain in full, with the rest retrieved from reference TRBV7-9 and TRBJ1-1, is DTGVSQNPRHKITKRGQNVTFRCDPISEHNRLYWYRQTLGQGPEFLTYFQNEAQLEKSRLLSDRFSAERPKGSFSTLEIQRTEQGDSAMYLCASSSQGMGTEAFFGQGTRLTVV.

The chain has TRBV15 and TRBJ1-2, with D perhaps matching TRBD1 (5 bases). The CDR3 covers 16 residues. Looked up from germline, CDR1 is LNHNV and CDR2 is YYDKDF (reference sequence). V dropped 3 bases and J dropped 4 bases, with 18 bases sitting between them. Here the CDR3 DNA reads TGTGCCACCAGCAGCCCTGGGGCAGGGAAGGTCTATGGCTACACCTTC. Translated: CATSSPGAGKVYGYTF.

This chain joins TRBV25-1 and TRBJ1-1; weak D call: TRBD1 (6 bases). This CDR3 comprises 11 residues. Germline V lookup: CDR1 MGHDK, CDR2 SYGVNS. The V gene lost 4 bases and the J gene lost 7 bases, with 7 bases spanning the gap. The DNA for the CDR3 is TGTGCCAGCAGTGGGGGGCATGAAGCTTTCTTT. It translates to CASSGGHEAFF.

The V gene is TRBV19, the J gene TRBJ2-7; 7 bases match TRBD1. CDR3 size: 15 residues. The V gene's germline CDR1 is LNHDA and CDR2 SQIVND (reference sequence). The J segment lost 3 bases and the V segment lost 5 bases, leaving 10 bases of the junction unmatched. The CDR3 spells CASSPGTVESYEQYF. The CDR3 nucleotides are TGTGCCAGTAGTCCGGGGACAGTAGAGAGCTACGAGCAGTACTTC.

This chain joins TRBV7-2 and TRBJ1-2; 9 bases map to TRBD1. The germline CDR1 and CDR2 sequences are SGHTA and FQGNSA. The ends lost 5 bases at V and 5 bases at J; junction bases unmatched: 9. The CDR3 loop spans 15 amino acids. CDR3 protein: CASSPWTGVGYGYTF. The CDR3 DNA is TGTGCCAGCAGCCCATGGACAGGGGTGGGATATGGCTACACCTTC.